One sample yielded the 10 T cell receptor beta chains listed below, sequenced in a study of blood T cell repertoires in COVID-19. Sequenced by immunoSEQ multiplex PCR; TCRdb stores in-frame clones only, minus some. The table includes about 240,000 clones, approximately 90% detected once. Sample: peripheral blood. The source of these receptors is a man between 60 and 70 years old who had recovered from COVID-19.

The rearrangement links TRBV6-5 to TRBJ1-5; 9 nucleotides line up with TRBD1. Germline-derived CDR1 and CDR2 are MNHEY and SVGAGI. This CDR3 has 14 amino acids. Trimming cost V 5 bases and J 7 bases; bases outside gene matches: 6. The CDR3 DNA reads as TGTGCCAGCAGTCGACAGGGGGGAAGGCAGCCCCAGCATTTT. This gives the protein CASSRQGGRQPQHF.

The chain is built from TRBV20-1 and TRBJ2-1; the D is unclear. The CDR3 length is 10 residues. V was shortened by 3 bases and J by 6 bases, with 3 bases between the two germline ends. Germline V gene data show CDR1 as DFQATT and CDR2 as SNEGSKA (reference sequence). The CDR3 reads CSASRNEQFF. DNA of the CDR3: TGCAGTGCTAGCCGCAATGAGCAGTTCTTC.

The gene calls are TRBV5-8 and TRBJ2-3; no definite D call. V lost 9 bases, J lost 0 bases, and 17 bases lay in between. CDR3 length equals 15 residues. Per the germline V gene, CDR1 is SGHTS and CDR2 is YDEGEE. The CDR3 DNA sequence: TGTGCCACCCCGGTTGTGGGCCCTAGCACAGATACGCAGTATTTT. Its protein product is CATPVVGPSTDTQYF.

The chain couples TRBV15 to TRBJ1-3; no firm D call. Germline V lookup: CDR1 LNHNV, CDR2 YYDKDF (reference sequence). The CDR3 extends over 16 amino acids. Trimming removed 2 bases at V and 0 bases at J, with 11 bases between. CDR3 nucleotides: TGTGCCACCAGCAGACTAGACGTGGACTCTGGAAACACCATATATTTT. This translates into CATSRLDVDSGNTIYF.

This sequence joins TRBV24-1 and TRBJ1-4; 10 bases agree with TRBD1. With V trimmed by 4 bases and J by 7 bases, 5 bases remained unmatched. CDR1 and CDR2 from the germline V gene are KGHDR and SFDVKD. The length of the CDR3 is 15 residues. The CDR3 DNA is TGTGCCACCAGTGACCGGGACAGGGGAGGTGAAAAACTGTTTTTT. It yields the protein CATSDRDRGGEKLFF.

About this clone: Sequence at one end of the junction differs from germline and may be a read error. The chain has TRBV27 and TRBJ1-2; D is possibly TRBD1 (5 bases). The CDR3 is made up of 15 amino acids. Germline CDR1 and CDR2: MNHEY and SMNVEV (reference sequence). The CDR3 sequence: CASTKRQGGVYSYTF. CDR3 sequence (DNA): TGTGCCAGCACCAAAAGGCAGGGCGGAGTCTATAGCTACACCTTC.

This chain uses TRBV11-2 with TRBJ2-7; a weak D match, TRBD1 (6 bases). CDR3 size: 16 residues. V was cut by 1 base and J by 4 bases, with 17 bases left in between. CDR1 is SGHAT, CDR2 FQNNGV, per germline. Here the CDR3 reads CASSLGGSQGGYEQYF. The DNA of the CDR3 is TGTGCCAGCAGCTTAGGGGGTTCACAGGGTGGTTACGAGCAGTACTTC.

The rearrangement joins TRBV27 to TRBJ2-2, with D tentatively TRBD2 (6 bases). The CDR3 runs 15 residues. The germline V gene encodes CDR1 MNHEY and CDR2 SMNVEV (reference sequence). Between the trimmed V and J ends, which lost 1 base and 4 bases, there was a span of 10 bases. CDR3 DNA: TGTGCCAGCAGTTTATATCGGGAGACCACCGGGGAGCTGTTTTTT. This encodes CASSLYRETTGELFF.

The table lists this clone with a few counts. This chain joins TRBV9 and TRBJ2-7; unclear D gene. Per the germline V gene, CDR1 is SGDLS and CDR2 is YYNGEE. The V end lost 1 base, the J end lost 7 bases, and 12 bases lay between the germline ends. The CDR3 is 13 residues long. CDR3 residues: CASSVSTRSEQYF. Here the CDR3 DNA reads TGTGCCAGCAGCGTAAGCACCCGGTCGGAGCAGTACTTC.

The rearrangement uses TRBV29-1 and TRBJ2-3, with D possibly being TRBD1 (5 bases). The V gene lost 4 bases and the J gene lost 4 bases, with 21 bases spanning the gap. The germline V gene encodes CDR1 SQVTM and CDR2 ANQGSEA. This CDR3 comprises 16 residues. CDR3 sequence (DNA): TGCAGCGTTGTACCGAGGCGCAGGGAAAGCGCAGATACGCAGTATTTT. Translating it yields CSVVPRRRESADTQYF.